A single sample is the source of the 10 T cell receptor beta chains below, sequenced in a study of shared clonotypes between healthy human individuals. Here immunoSEQ multiplex PCR was the method, and the copy in TCRdb shows in-frame clones only, minus some. The sample lists about 1.1 million clones; more than 75% were seen once. Sequenced: memory CD4+ T cells from PBMCs. Indicated subset: CD45RA-negative fraction. The receptors shown here come from a man between 18 and 29 years old in good health. Some clones in this sample may be carry-over from other donors' samples.

The V call is TRBV28, the J call TRBJ1-2; tentatively, D is TRBD1 (6 bases). The CDR3 is 13 residues long. Trimming stripped 9 bases from V and 4 bases from J, with 15 bases between. Germline CDR1 MDHEN, CDR2 SYDVKM. The CDR3 bases are TGTGCCAGTACTAAACAGGGCCTCTATGGCTACACCTTC. Protein: CASTKQGLYGYTF.

The rearrangement links TRBV9 to TRBJ1-2; 7 bases align to TRBD1. The CDR3 extends over 14 amino acids. V lost 4 bases and J lost 2; bases outside the gene matches: 5. Germline V gene lookup returns CDR1 SGDLS and CDR2 YYNGEE. CDR3 in amino acids: CASSPRTGNYGYTF. CDR3 bases: TGTGCCAGCAGCCCGCGGACAGGCAACTATGGCTACACCTTC.

This clone turned up a few times. The chain couples TRBV7-2 to TRBJ2-3; 8 bases fit TRBD2. V shed 2 bases, J shed 2 bases, and the junction held 15 bases outside the gene matches. The CDR3 totals 19 residues. Germline CDR1 and CDR2: SGHTA and FQGNSA. CDR3: CASSLRGIGLAGLTDTQYF. The CDR3, as DNA: TGTGCCAGCAGCTTAAGGGGGATCGGGCTAGCGGGCCTCACAGATACGCAGTATTTT.

CDR3 amino acids: CASSVGGGAVYGYTF. The CDR3 nucleotides are TGTGCCAGCAGCGTAGGAGGGGGGGCAGTCTATGGCTACACCTTC. The chain couples TRBV9 to TRBJ1-2; tentative D call: TRBD1 (6 bases). CDR3 size: 15 residues. CDR1 and CDR2 (germline): SGDLS, YYNGEE. The V and J ends lost 0 bases and 4 bases respectively, with 13 bases between them.

This clone was seen more than once but under ten times. The chain recombines TRBV7-3 with TRBJ2-1; D not resolved. V lost 4 bases and J 6 bases, leaving 19 bases between the germline ends. Germline V CDR1 and CDR2: SGHTA, FQGTGA. The CDR3 consists of 16 residues. The CDR3 sequence is CASSSGREPWVNEQFF. The DNA for the CDR3 is TGTGCCAGCAGCTCTGGGCGAGAGCCCTGGGTCAATGAGCAGTTCTTC.

DNA of the CDR3: TGTGCCAGCAGCACCCCTAGCGGGAGGGCTTTTGAGCAGTTCTTC. As protein: CASSTPSGRAFEQFF. V and J are TRBV28 and TRBJ2-1; 12 nucleotides line up with TRBD2. This CDR3 is 15 amino acids long. Germline V gives CDR1 MDHEN, CDR2 SYDVKM. The V gene end was trimmed by 6 bases and the J gene end by 9 bases; junction bases not matched to a gene: 9.

The chain links TRBV28 to TRBJ1-5; D gene ambiguous. V was pared by 3 bases and J by 1 base, with 19 bases between. The CDR3 has 18 amino acids. Germline assignment: CDR1 MDHEN and CDR2 SYDVKM. For the CDR3, the DNA is TGTGCCAGCAGTTTCGCCGACAAGATCCTTCTAAGCAATCAGCCCCAGCATTTT. It translates to CASSFADKILLSNQPQHF.

V is TRBV4-1 and J is TRBJ2-1; D remains unclear. The V gene lost 5 bases and the J gene lost 0 bases, with 14 bases spanning the gap. CDR1 MGHRA and CDR2 YSYEKL come from the germline V gene. The CDR3 covers 16 residues. The CDR3 is CASSEPLRSSYNEQFF. The DNA for the CDR3 is TGCGCCAGCAGCGAACCGCTTAGAAGCTCCTACAATGAGCAGTTCTTC.

This clone came up once. This CDR3 is also generated by other DNA sequences in the sample. The genes are TRBV6-5 and TRBJ2-7; D unresolved. CDR3 length: 13 amino acids. Trimming shortened V by 3 bases and J by 1 base, and 7 bases separated the two germline ends. Germline V lookup: CDR1 MNHEY, CDR2 SVGAGI. This CDR3 reads CASSYSRSYEQYF. CDR3 nucleotides: TGTGCCAGCAGTTATAGCAGGTCCTACGAGCAGTACTTC.

Of note for this clone: The same CDR3 also results from other DNA sequences found in this sample. The chain joins TRBV9 to TRBJ2-5, with 10 bases that match TRBD2. CDR1 is SGDLS, CDR2 YYNGEE, per germline. Germline trimming cut 0 bases from V and 3 bases from J; bases unmatched to any gene: 2. CDR3 size: 15 residues. The CDR3 nucleotides are TGTGCCAGCAGCGTAGGACTAGCGGGTAAAGAGACCCAGTACTTC. Translation gives CASSVGLAGKETQYF.